This T cell receptor beta chain was captured in a study of cytomegalovirus exposure and HLA in healthy donors. This clone has only one observation. This PCR relied on a set of 60 Vbeta primers and 13 Jbeta primers. Clones were read by immunoSEQ multiplex PCR, and TCRdb kept only the in-frame ones, dropping some. The top ten clones hold about 2% of a sample with approximately 110,000 clones, roughly four fifths of them seen once. With V trimmed by 4 bases and J by 3 bases, 4 bases remained unmatched. The CDR3 is 14 amino acids. Germline CDR1 reads SGHTA; CDR2 reads FQGTGA. The sample was PBMCs. This rearrangement joins TRBV7-3 to TRBJ2-3; 7 bases align to TRBD2. This receptor was taken from a man aged 50 or older in good health and CMV-seronegative. The CDR3 reads CASSSRRGTDTQYF. DNA for the CDR3: TGTGCCAGCAGCTCGCGGCGGGGGACAGATACGCAGTATTTT. Full variable domain (remainder filled in from reference TRBV7-3 and TRBJ2-3): GAGVSQTPSNKVTEKGKYVELRCDPISGHTALYWYRQSLGQGPEFLIYFQGTGAADDSGLPNDRFFAVRPEGSVSTLKIQRTERGDSAVYLCASSSRRGTDTQYFGPGTRLTVL.